This TCR beta chain appears in the sequencing data of a study of response to subunit inactivated influenza vaccine. TCRdb reprocessed the RT-PCR reads with MiXCR, giving one entry per CDR3 protein. Among fewer than 700,000 distinct CDR3 sequences listed, around 13% were seen once. On this clonotype itself: What it binds is not known.

Findings and limits, study-wide: Researchers suggested that each seasonal influenza vaccination recruits few new T cells.

CDR3 length: 15 residues. CDR1 and CDR2 from the germline V gene are SGHVS and FQNEAQ. V was clipped by 5 bases and J by 10 bases; unmatched bases: 9. Here the sequenced sample was PBMCs from blood, taken 40 to 50 days after vaccination. The origin of this receptor is a man in his forties or fifties who received an inactivated influenza vaccine. This rearrangement joins TRBV7-8 to TRBJ2-3; 13 nucleotides agree with TRBD2. CDR3 loop: CASSIAGTSGTPQYF. Written as DNA, the CDR3 is TGTGCCAGCAGCATCGCCGGGACTAGCGGGACACCGCAGTATTTT.